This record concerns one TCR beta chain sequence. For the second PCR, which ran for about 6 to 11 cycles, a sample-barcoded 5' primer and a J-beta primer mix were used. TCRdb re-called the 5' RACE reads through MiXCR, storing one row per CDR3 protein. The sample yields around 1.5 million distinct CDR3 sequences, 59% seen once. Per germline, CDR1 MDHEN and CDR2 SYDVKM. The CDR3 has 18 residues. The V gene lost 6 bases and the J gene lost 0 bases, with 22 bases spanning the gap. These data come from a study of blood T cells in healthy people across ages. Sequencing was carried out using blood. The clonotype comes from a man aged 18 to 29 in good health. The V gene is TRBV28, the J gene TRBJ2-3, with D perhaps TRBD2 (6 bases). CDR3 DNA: TGTGCCAGCAGCGCCGTGGGCACTGTGGCGGGAAGCACAGATACGCAGTATTTT. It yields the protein CASSAVGTVAGSTDTQYF.